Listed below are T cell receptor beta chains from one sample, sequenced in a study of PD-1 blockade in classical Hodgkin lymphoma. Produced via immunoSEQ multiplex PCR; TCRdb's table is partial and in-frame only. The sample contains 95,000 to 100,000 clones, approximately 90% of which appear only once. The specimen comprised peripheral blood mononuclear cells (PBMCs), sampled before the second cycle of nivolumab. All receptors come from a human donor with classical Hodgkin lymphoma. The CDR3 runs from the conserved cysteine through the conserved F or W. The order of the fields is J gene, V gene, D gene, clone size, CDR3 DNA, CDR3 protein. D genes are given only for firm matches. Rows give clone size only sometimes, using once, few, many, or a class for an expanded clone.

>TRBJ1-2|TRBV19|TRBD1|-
TGTGCCAGTAGTATAAGTGGGGACAGATCCTATGGCTACACCTTC
CASSISGDRSYGYTF
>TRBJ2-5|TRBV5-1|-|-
TGCGCCAGCAGCAGGGACCCAGGCGAGACCCAGTACTTC
CASSRDPGETQYF
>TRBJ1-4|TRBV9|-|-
TGTGCCAGCAGCGCGGGAGTGCAGGCCTATGAAAAACTGTTTTTT
CASSAGVQAYEKLFF
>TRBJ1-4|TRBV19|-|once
TGTGCCAGTAGCCCCCGCAGTGTACCTAATGAAAAACTGTTTTTT
CASSPRSVPNEKLFF
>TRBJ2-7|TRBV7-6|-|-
TGTGCCAGCAGCTCATCCCCCCCCTTTCACTACGAGCAGTACTTC
CASSSSPPFHYEQYF
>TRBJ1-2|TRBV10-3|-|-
TGTGCCATCAGTGAGTCGGAGGCTTATGGCTACACCTTC
CAISESEAYGYTF
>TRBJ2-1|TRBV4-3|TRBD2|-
TGCGCCAGCAGCCGGGAGGCGGCGGGGGGTTTCTACAATGAGCAGTTCTTC
CASSREAAGGFYNEQFF
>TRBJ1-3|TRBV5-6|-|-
TGTGCCAGCAGCGACAGTTCTGGAAACACCATATATTTT
CASSDSSGNTIYF
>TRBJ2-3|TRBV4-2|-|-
TGTGCCAGCAGCCCACTTCAGGTGGACTTCACAGATACGCAGTATTTT
CASSPLQVDFTDTQYF
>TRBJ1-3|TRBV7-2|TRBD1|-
TGTGCCAGCAGCTTATCTACAGGGGTTGGAAACACCATATATTTT
CASSLSTGVGNTIYF
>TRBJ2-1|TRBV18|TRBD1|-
TGTGCCAGCTCACCACAGACCAGGGACAGCGAGAAGTTCTTC
CASSPQTRDSEKFF
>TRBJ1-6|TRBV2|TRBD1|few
TGTGCCAGCAATGGAGACAGGGGCTCACCCCTCCACTTT
CASNGDRGSPLHF
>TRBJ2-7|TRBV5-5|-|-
TGTGCCAGCAGCTCACATTTGGACACAGGTGGCTACGAGCAGTACTTC
CASSSHLDTGGYEQYF
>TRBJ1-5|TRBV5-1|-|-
TGCGCCAGCAGCTTGGCCTCGGACAGCAATCAGCCCCAGCATTTT
CASSLASDSNQPQHF
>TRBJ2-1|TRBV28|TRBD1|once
TGTGGGGCACAGGGGGCCTCCTACAATGAGCAGTTCTTC
CGAQGASYNEQFF
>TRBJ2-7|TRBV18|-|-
TGTGCCAGCTCACCACGGGGCACCAGCTCCTACGAGCAGTACTTC
CASSPRGTSSYEQYF
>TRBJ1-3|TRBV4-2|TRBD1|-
TGTGCCAGCAGCCCGGGACAGGACCTCTCTGGAAACACCATATATTTT
CASSPGQDLSGNTIYF
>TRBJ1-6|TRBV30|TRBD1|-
TGTGCCTGGAGTGTAACAGGGGGTCATTCACCCCTCCACTTT
CAWSVTGGHSPLHF
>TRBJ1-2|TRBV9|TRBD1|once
TGTGCCAGCAGCACACCCCAACAGGGGTGGGTCTATGGCTACACCTTC
CASSTPQQGWVYGYTF
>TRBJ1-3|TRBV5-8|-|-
TGTGCCAGCAGCTTGGGGAGCTCTGGAAACACCATATATTTT
CASSLGSSGNTIYF
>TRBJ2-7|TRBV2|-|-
TGTGCCAGCGGTTGGGACGCTACTTTGGGCGAGCAGTACTTC
CASGWDATLGEQYF
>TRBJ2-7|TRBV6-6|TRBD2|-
TGTGCCAGCACCCGACTAGCGGGCACCCCGGGGGAGCAGTACTTC
CASTRLAGTPGEQYF
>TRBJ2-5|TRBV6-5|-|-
TGTGCCAGCAGCCAACAGGGAAATAGTGAGACCCAGTACTTC
CASSQQGNSETQYF
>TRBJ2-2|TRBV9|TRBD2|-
TGTGCCAGCAGCGTAGACCCGCGGGGGGGCCTCGGCCGGGAGCTGTTTTTT
CASSVDPRGGLGRELFF
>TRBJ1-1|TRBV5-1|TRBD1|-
TGCGCCAGCAGCTTGGGTGACCGACAGGGGAATGAAGCTTTCTTT
CASSLGDRQGNEAFF
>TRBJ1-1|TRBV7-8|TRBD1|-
TGTGCCAGCAGCCAGGGACAGGGAAGGACTGAAGCTTTCTTT
CASSQGQGRTEAFF
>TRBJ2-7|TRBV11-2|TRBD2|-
TGTGCCAGCAGCTTAGTAGGACTAGGGTACCACGAGCAGTACTTC
CASSLVGLGYHEQYF
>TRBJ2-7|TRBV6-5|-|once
TGTGCCAGCAGTTACAGGGACGAGCAGTACTTC
CASSYRDEQYF
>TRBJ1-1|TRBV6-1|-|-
TGTGCCAAAACTAAGCCCGGAGCTTTCTTT
CAKTKPGAFF
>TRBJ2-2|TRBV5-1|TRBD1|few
TGCGCCAGCAGCTTTCGACAGGGAAGAAAGACCGGGGAGCTGTTTTTT
CASSFRQGRKTGELFF
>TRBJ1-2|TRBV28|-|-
TGTGCCAGCAGTTTGGAAAGGGGCTGGGGCTACACCTTC
CASSLERGWGYTF